This TCR beta chain came from a study of neurological immune-mediated disorders (dated by TCRdb to between 2018 and 2020). About the study as a whole: Using UMI-based sequencing, the study compared peripheral blood TCR-beta repertoires from patients with HTLV-I-associated myelopathy (HAM/TSP), patients with multiple sclerosis, and healthy controls. The approximately 100 TCR-beta libraries included longitudinal samples, technical triplicates and paired sorted CD4+ and CD8+ T-cell subsets alongside PBMC samples. Longitudinal HAM/TSP and healthy donors were sampled at 3 time-points each (3-40 month intervals). The cohort was made up of approximately 65 subjects, consisting of 15 or so HAM/TSP patients, approximately 35 multiple sclerosis patients and around 20 healthy controls.

This clonotype was counted at least ten times. This clone's antigen is unknown. No per-base quality is available; no much larger clone lies one base away. General findings and caveats noted by the study authors: TCR clonal expansion was highest in HAM/TSP patients and lowest in MS patients, with MS patients falling below even healthy controls. No identical CDR3 amino acid sequences were found to be shared among expanded clones across subjects, suggesting that TCR-beta repertoires were private in all groups.

The germline V gene provides CDR1 SGHDT and CDR2 YYEEEE. Trimming leaves V shorter by 0 bases and J shorter by 4 bases, with the junction holding 3 bases beyond the gene matches. The cysteine opens and the phenylalanine closes a CDR3 of 15 amino acids. Only the CDR3 DNA is retained, 45 bases long and in frame from the first base. Sample time point, as interpreted from the label and publication: longitudinal time-point 1 (baseline). For unsorted PBMC libraries, 2 million PBMCs were used after storage in RNAlater at -80 degrees C until RNA extraction. Peripheral blood was subjected to Ficoll-Hypaque density gradient centrifugation to isolate PBMCs, which were then cryopreserved in liquid nitrogen. cDNA was synthesized by template-switch 5'RACE using a primer carrying a 10-nucleotide random unique molecular identifier by which each TCR transcript was tagged. Every sequencing run yielded over 190 million TCR-beta sequences covering 15-18 subjects. Total RNA was extracted with the RNeasy kit. The KAPA Real-time Library Amplification kit was used to amplify TCR-beta VDJ regions with primers for the TCR constant region and the 5'RACE anchor. Sample indexes and Illumina adaptors were added in a first PCR, after which library yield was increased in a second PCR. After Ampure bead purification, the TCR product of roughly 650 bp was size-selected on a 2% E-gel SizeSelection system. Before pooling, library quality was checked on a Bioanalyzer, concentration was measured with Qubit, and libraries were quantified with the Kapa Library Quantification kit. Paired-end 2 x 150 bp sequencing of the libraries was performed on an Illumina HiSeq 2500. To increase sequence diversity, about 25-30% phiX was spiked into each library pool. In the original analysis: The UMI-based MiGEC pipeline processed quality-filtered reads and removed over 80% of raw TCR sequences during error correction. IMGT germline references were used for alignment of VDJ genes, and clonotypes were defined by a unique CDR3 amino acid sequence together with V-J genes. Clonal expansion, Shannon diversity, and CDR3 relatedness (CalcPairwiseDistances, ClusterSamples) were evaluated with VDJtools, and phylogenetic trees were built with CLCbio workbench. Using coefficient-of-variation modelling across technical triplicates, the study counted a clone as expanded if it had at least 8 unique UMIs. Clones were called with MiXCR by TCRdb after fastp trimmed the public reads at Q25, and only in-frame beta chains were retained. Here each entry gathers all rows of one CDR3 protein and keeps the most common genes and DNA. The V and J calls reflect TCRdb's pipeline rather than the authors' work. The sample table shows some 77,000 distinct CDR3 sequences, and 12% to 15% are seen once. The ten largest clones represent around 4.3% of the sample.

The sample taken for sequencing was PBMCs. In this chain, TRBV5-6 is recombined with TRBJ2-5, with 10 bases matching TRBD2. This TCR came from a female donor with HTLV-1-associated myelopathy (HAM/TSP). In nucleotides, the sequence is TGTGCCAGCAGCTTGGCACTAGCGGGGAGAGAGACCCAGTACTTC. It specifies CASSLALAGRETQYF.